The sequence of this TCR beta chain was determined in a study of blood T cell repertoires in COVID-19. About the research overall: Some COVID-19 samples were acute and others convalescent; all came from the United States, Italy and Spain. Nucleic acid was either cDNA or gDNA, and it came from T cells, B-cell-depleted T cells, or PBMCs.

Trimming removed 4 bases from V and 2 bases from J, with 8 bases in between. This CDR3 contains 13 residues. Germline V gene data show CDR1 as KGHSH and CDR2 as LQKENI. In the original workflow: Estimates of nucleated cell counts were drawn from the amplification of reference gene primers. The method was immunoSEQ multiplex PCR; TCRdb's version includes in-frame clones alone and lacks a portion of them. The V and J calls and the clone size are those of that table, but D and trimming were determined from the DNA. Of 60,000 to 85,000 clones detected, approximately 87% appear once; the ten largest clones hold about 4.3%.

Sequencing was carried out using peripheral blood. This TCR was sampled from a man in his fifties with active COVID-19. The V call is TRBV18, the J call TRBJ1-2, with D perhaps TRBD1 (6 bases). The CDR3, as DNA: TGTGCCAGCTCACGGGACATCAACTATGGCTACACCTTC. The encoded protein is CASSRDINYGYTF.